The 14 T cell receptor beta chains below all came from one sample that was sequenced in a study of cytomegalovirus exposure and HLA in healthy donors (dated 2017 in TCRdb). Library method: the immunoSEQ multiplex PCR assay. For the multiplex PCR, a mixture combining 60 forward primers for TCR Vbeta segments and 13 reverse primers for TCR Jbeta segments was used. TCRdb stores this immuneACCESS table with in-frame sequences only. Part of the clones is absent; in the studies checked, under half of the shortfall reflects unresolved V genes, and no reason is known for the rest. For this sample there are 150,000 or so clones; 75% to 85% appear just once. The ten largest clones take up less than 1% of the sample. The sequenced material came from PBMCs. The receptors shown here come from a female donor in good health and CMV-seronegative.

A few counts support this clone. V is TRBV27 and J is TRBJ2-3; D might be TRBD1 (5 bases). Germline CDR1 reads MNHEY; CDR2 reads SMNVEV (reference sequence). This CDR3 contains 14 residues. Trimming cost V 5 bases and J 2 bases, with 11 bases left between them. Here the CDR3 DNA reads TGTGCCAGCAGTCCTCTTGGGGCCACAGATACGCAGTATTTT. Protein: CASSPLGATDTQYF.

The chain couples TRBV4-1 to TRBJ1-6; 10 nucleotides line up with TRBD1. V lost 8 bases to trimming and J lost 7 bases; unmatched junction nucleotides: 2. The germline V gene encodes CDR1 MGHRA and CDR2 YSYEKL. The CDR3 sequence is 13 residues long. This CDR3 reads CASGQGGNSPLHF. CDR3 nucleotides: TGCGCCAGCGGACAGGGGGGAAATTCACCCCTCCACTTT.

This chain links TRBV7-9 with TRBJ1-5, with D hard to call. Per the germline V gene, CDR1 is SEHNR and CDR2 is FQNEAQ (reference sequence). The CDR3 is 14 residues long. The ends were cut back, 1 base at V and 5 bases at J, with 9 bases in the middle. CDR3 in DNA: TGTGCCAGCAGCTTAGGGGCAGTGGATCAGCCCCAGCATTTT. It encodes CASSLGAVDQPQHF.

The rearrangement uses TRBV2 and TRBJ2-3; a possible D gene is TRBD1 (5 bases). Trimming pared 5 bases from V and 4 bases from J, leaving 13 bases between. The CDR3 length is 14 residues. CDR1 SNHLY and CDR2 FYNNEI come from the germline V gene. The CDR3 here is CASSYWGRADTQYF. The CDR3 DNA reads TGTGCCAGCAGTTACTGGGGCCGCGCAGATACGCAGTATTTT.

V and J are TRBV7-3 and TRBJ1-3, with 7 bases aligning to TRBD1. Looked up from germline, CDR1 is SGHTA and CDR2 is FQGTGA. V gave up 5 bases and J gave up 4 bases; unmatched junction bases: 2. CDR3 length equals 13 residues. This CDR3 reads CASSPTGGNTIYF. In nucleotides, the CDR3 is TGTGCCAGCAGCCCGACAGGGGGAAACACCATATATTTT.

This clone has a single count. The chain has TRBV18 and TRBJ1-2; 9 nucleotides line up with TRBD1. The CDR3 spans 14 residues. Trimming cost V 2 bases and J 6 bases; bases outside gene matches: 4. Looked up from germline, CDR1 is KGHSH and CDR2 is LQKENI. CDR3 loop: CASSPSGTGNGYTF. The CDR3 coding sequence is TGTGCCAGCTCACCATCCGGGACAGGGAATGGCTACACCTTC.

The chain couples TRBV6-1 to TRBJ2-1; weak D call: TRBD2 (6 bases). The CDR3 totals 15 residues. V was clipped by 7 bases and J by 4 bases, with 17 bases between them. Germline CDR1 and CDR2: MNHNS and SASEGT. CDR3 sequence: CASIRRGGTYNEQFF. The CDR3 DNA sequence: TGTGCCAGCATTAGAAGGGGCGGGACTTACAATGAGCAGTTCTTC.

This chain uses TRBV2 with TRBJ1-1; TRBD1 matches 7 bases. This CDR3 is built from 14 residues. Trimming cost V 8 bases and J 1 base; bases outside gene matches: 7. CDR1 is SNHLY, CDR2 FYNNEI, per germline. The DNA for the CDR3 is TGTGCCAGCTTGTCGAACAGGGGGAACACTGAAGCTTTCTTT. Translation gives CASLSNRGNTEAFF.

The chain uses TRBV2 and TRBJ2-7; 11 bases align to TRBD2. The CDR3 is 15 amino acids. Losses at the gene ends were 4 bases for V and 2 bases for J; bases not matched to a gene: 4. Germline V gives CDR1 SNHLY, CDR2 FYNNEI. CDR3 nucleotides: TGTGCCAGCAGTGCAAGGACTAGCGGGCCCTACGAGCAGTACTTC. As protein: CASSARTSGPYEQYF.

This chain joins TRBV7-2 and TRBJ2-5, with D possibly matching TRBD2 (5 bases). The germline V and J ends were trimmed by 1 base and 13 bases, with 16 bases remaining between them. There are 13 residues in the CDR3. The germline V gene encodes CDR1 SGHTA and CDR2 FQGNSA. Written as DNA, the CDR3 is TGTGCCAGCAGCTTAGAGTGGGGAGTTTCAAGGTACTTC. It encodes CASSLEWGVSRYF.

CDR3 loop: CASSRMTGNSNQPQHF. CDR3 nucleotide sequence: TGTGCCAGCAGCCGGATGACAGGGAATAGCAATCAGCCCCAGCATTTT. The V gene is TRBV5-6, the J gene TRBJ1-5; TRBD1 matches at 7 bases. Germline V gene sequence: CDR1 SGHDT, CDR2 YYEEEE. J lost 0 bases, V lost 4 bases, and 7 bases had no gene match. CDR3 length: 16 amino acids. Supplemented by reference TRBV5-6 and TRBJ1-5, the full variable domain reads DAGVTQSPTHLIKTRGQQVTLRCSPKSGHDTVSWYQQALGQGPQFIFQYYEEEERQRGNFPDRFSGHQFPNYSSELNVNALLLGDSALYLCASSRMTGNSNQPQHFGDGTRLSIL.

This chain connects TRBV4-2 to TRBJ2-1; a possible D gene is TRBD2 (6 bases). This CDR3 spans 15 amino acids. CDR1 is LGHNA and CDR2 is YNFKEQ in the germline V gene. Trimming removed 6 bases at V and 9 bases at J, with 21 bases between. The CDR3 loop reads CASRFRDSGDFEQFF. The CDR3 DNA is TGTGCCAGCAGATTCCGGGACTCAGGCGATTTTGAGCAGTTCTTC.

The chain employs TRBV9 and TRBJ2-3, with D possibly being TRBD1 (5 bases). Trimming removed 0 bases from V and 1 base from J, with 9 bases in between. Germline lookup yields CDR1 SGDLS and CDR2 YYNGEE. This CDR3 is built from 15 residues. The CDR3 loop reads CASSVDQGRTDTQYF. The CDR3 nucleotides are TGTGCCAGCAGCGTAGATCAGGGCCGCACAGATACGCAGTATTTT.

The gene calls are TRBV30 and TRBJ1-6; 7 bases are a match to TRBD1. Germline lookup yields CDR1 GTSNPN and CDR2 SVGIG (reference sequence). This CDR3 contains 16 residues. V was pared by 6 bases and J by 6 bases, with 14 bases of the junction left unmatched. CDR3 amino acids: CACARGRDPRNSPLHF. In DNA form, the CDR3 reads TGTGCCTGCGCTAGGGGGCGAGACCCCCGTAATTCACCCCTCCACTTT. Combining the CDR3 with reference TRBV30 and TRBJ1-6 gives the whole variable domain SQTIHQWPATLVQPVGSPLSLECTVEGTSNPNLYWYRQAAGRGLQLLFYSVGIGQISSEVPQNLSASRPQDRQFILSSKKLLLSDSGFYLCACARGRDPRNSPLHFGNGTRLTVT.